One sample yielded the 4 T cell receptor beta chains listed below, sequenced in a study of cytomegalovirus exposure and HLA in healthy donors. The PCR had 60 Vbeta and 13 Jbeta primers. Sequencing used immunoSEQ multiplex PCR; TCRdb keeps in-frame clones, though not all of them. The data show approximately 190,000 clones, with 87% seen just once and less than 1.3% held by the top ten. Source material: PBMCs. The source is a boy between 2 and 10 years old in good health and CMV-seronegative.

This clone has a single count. The V and J genes are TRBV5-1 and TRBJ2-3, with D tentatively TRBD1 (7 bases). V dropped 4 bases and J dropped 4 bases, with 16 bases sitting between them. Germline V gene sequence: CDR1 SGHRS, CDR2 YFSETQ. The CDR3 extends over 15 amino acids. CDR3 bases: TGCGCCAGCAGCCCCGCGGGACAGACCCCAGATACGCAGTATTTT. The encoded protein is CASSPAGQTPDTQYF.

This sequence joins TRBV28 and TRBJ1-1; no firm D call. CDR1 and CDR2 from the germline V gene are MDHEN and SYDVKM. The CDR3 runs to 13 residues. Trimming took 3 bases from V and 1 from J, leaving 6 bases between them. In nucleotides, the CDR3 is TGTGCCAGCAGTTTCCCCGGGAACACTGAAGCTTTCTTT. The encoded protein is CASSFPGNTEAFF.

V gene TRBV7-3 combines with J gene TRBJ1-2; no definite D call. The CDR3 contains 14 residues. V was clipped by 4 bases and J by 3 bases, with 12 bases between them. The germline V gene has CDR1 SGHTA and CDR2 FQGTGA. CDR3 amino acids: CASSSGSMDYGYTF. DNA for the CDR3: TGTGCCAGCAGCTCCGGGTCTATGGACTATGGCTACACCTTC.

This clone turned up a few times. The chain uses TRBV6-1 and TRBJ2-7; 7 nucleotides match TRBD2. Germline CDR1 is MNHNS and CDR2 is SASEGT. This CDR3 is built from 13 residues. The V and J ends lost 6 bases and 1 base, in that order; junction bases with no gene match: 3. CDR3 sequence reads: CASRAGLSYEQYF. In DNA form, the CDR3 reads TGTGCCAGCAGAGCGGGACTGTCCTACGAGCAGTACTTC.